This T cell receptor beta chain was obtained from a study of human T cells and chemical hapten exposure. Study-wide points: Sensitizing with DPC caused no change in TCRs above 1 in 1000 frequency.

This CDR3 has 16 residues. Germline loops: CDR1 LGHNA, CDR2 YNFKEQ. V lost 0 bases and J 6 bases, leaving 16 bases between the germline ends. As to this clonotype: Its specificity is not known.

Separate cDNA molecules received unique molecular identifiers, which the library attached to them. Study processing details: Samples held a median of around 100,000 TCRs, range about 20,000–700,000. One entry per CDR3 protein results from TCRdb running MiXCR on the RACE reads. The V and J calls follow TCRdb's processing rather than the paper's. The sample has 75,000 to 80,000 distinct CDR3 sequences, about 9.2% seen once. Regarding time point: healthy volunteer bleed at 6 weeks. The authors' total RNA extraction used unfractionated whole blood. Sequenced material: whole blood. This sequence was found in a female donor in good health. Some clones in this sample may be carry-over from other donors' samples. J is TRBJ2-3 and V is TRBV4-2; D perhaps matches TRBD2 (5 bases). The CDR3 loop reads CASSQDRASKPDTQYF. The CDR3, as DNA: TGTGCCAGCAGCCAAGATAGGGCTAGCAAGCCTGATACGCAGTATTTT.